The next 18 T cell receptor beta chains were all read from a single sample in a study of OX40 agonist ivuxolimab in advanced cancers. The data were produced by immunoSEQ multiplex PCR, yet TCRdb's version contains in-frame clones alone and is incomplete. The table has roughly 33,000 clones, over 80% seen once. This specimen was CD4+ or CD8+ T cells sorted from blood, taken in a trial of the OX40 agonist ivuxolimab. The receptors were sampled from an adult with an advanced solid tumor such as melanoma, head and neck, liver or kidney cancer.

The rearrangement uses TRBV10-3 and TRBJ2-7; D possibly corresponds to TRBD2 (5 bases). The germline V gene has CDR1 ENHRY and CDR2 SYGVKD. CDR3 length equals 13 residues. V shed 4 bases and J shed 3 bases, with 10 bases lying between them. The CDR3: CAISGEAGYEQYF. The CDR3 nucleotides read TGTGCCATCAGTGGCGAGGCGGGCTACGAGCAGTACTTC.

This clone was detected a few times. The genes are TRBV30 and TRBJ1-4; TRBD1 matches at 9 bases. Trimming took 0 bases from V and 7 from J; bases not matched to a gene: 3. CDR1 is GTSNPN, CDR2 SVGIG, per germline (reference sequence). The CDR3 runs 14 residues. The CDR3 region is CAWSVDRGGEKLFF. The DNA for the CDR3 is TGTGCCTGGAGTGTTGACAGGGGGGGTGAAAAACTGTTTTTT.

The chain employs TRBV6-5 and TRBJ2-7, with 7 bases lining up with TRBD2. The CDR3 runs to 15 residues. The J segment lost 2 bases and the V segment lost 5 bases, leaving 9 bases of the junction unmatched. Germline CDR1 MNHEY, CDR2 SVGAGI. CDR3 sequence (DNA): TGTGCCAGCAGTCTCTCCCCGGGGGGTACCTACGAGCAGTACTTC. Translated: CASSLSPGGTYEQYF.

J is TRBJ1-2 and V is TRBV5-1, with TRBD1 as a possible D gene (6 bases). The CDR3 has 12 residues. In germline, CDR1 is SGHRS, CDR2 YFSETQ. Between the trimmed V and J ends, which lost 4 bases and 8 bases, there was a span of 12 bases. The CDR3 region has the DNA TGCGCCAGCAGCCCCGGGACACCGGGCTACACCTTC. Translated, it gives CASSPGTPGYTF.

J is TRBJ2-5 and V is TRBV6-5; D possibly corresponds to TRBD2 (6 bases). The assigned J gene may be wrong: the sequence end matches TRBJ2-7 better. Looked up from germline, CDR1 is MNHEY and CDR2 is SVGAGI. The CDR3 totals 14 residues. CDR3 amino acids: CASSYKGGAYEQYF. The CDR3 region has the DNA TGTGCCAGCAGTTACAAGGGAGGCGCATACGAGCAGTACTTC.

The rearrangement joins TRBV9 to TRBJ2-2, with D perhaps TRBD2 (9 bases). The CDR3 totals 18 residues. V shed 0 bases and J shed 7 bases, with 22 bases lying between them. Germline lookup yields CDR1 SGDLS and CDR2 YYNGEE. Here the CDR3 DNA reads TGTGCCAGCAGCGTAGGCGACAGGGGAAGCGGGAGGTTCGGGGAGCTGTTTTTT. It codes for CASSVGDRGSGRFGELFF.

J is TRBJ1-2 and V is TRBV6-4; D perhaps matches TRBD1 (5 bases). The CDR3 consists of 18 residues. With 9 bases removed from V and 5 bases from J, the gap between germline ends came to 31 bases. Germline V gene data show CDR1 as MRHNA and CDR2 as SNTAGT. Here the CDR3 DNA reads TGTGCCAGGGGGGATCCCGGCAGTATGATAACGAGGGTTTATGGCTACACCTTC. It encodes CARGDPGSMITRVYGYTF.

This chain joins TRBV5-1 and TRBJ2-3, with 13 positions matching TRBD2. The CDR3 is made up of 15 amino acids. After removal of 3 bases from V and 5 bases from J, the junction contained 3 bases not matched to a gene. Germline V CDR1 and CDR2: SGHRS, YFSETQ. The CDR3 here is CASSSLAGGQDTQYF. CDR3 in DNA: TGCGCCAGCAGCTCACTAGCGGGGGGGCAAGATACGCAGTATTTT.

This chain uses TRBV14 with TRBJ2-7, with a possible D match to TRBD1 (7 bases). This CDR3 is built from 23 residues. Trimming cost V 0 bases and J 0 bases, with 33 bases left between them. The V gene's germline CDR1 is SGHDN and CDR2 FVKESK. CDR3 sequence: CASSQDSSWTGFERVNPSYEQYF. For the CDR3, the DNA is TGTGCCAGCAGCCAAGATTCTTCTTGGACAGGATTCGAGCGGGTGAACCCCTCCTACGAGCAGTACTTC.

This rearrangement joins TRBV7-2 to TRBJ1-6; D perhaps matches TRBD1 (5 bases). The CDR3 has 15 residues. V dropped 0 bases and J dropped 10 bases, with 13 bases sitting between them. Germline CDR1 is SGHTA and CDR2 is FQGNSA. The CDR3 loop reads CASSLAWGSGSPLHF. CDR3 nucleotide sequence: TGTGCCAGCAGCTTAGCATGGGGGTCGGGGTCACCCCTCCACTTT.

The CDR3 sequence: CASSSLTGLGYEQYF. The CDR3 bases are TGTGCCAGCAGTTCCCTCACGGGACTTGGCTACGAGCAGTACTTC. This chain connects TRBV6-5 to TRBJ2-7; tentatively, D is TRBD2 (6 bases). Deletions cut 4 bases from V and 3 bases from J, with 16 bases between. CDR3 size: 15 residues. CDR1 and CDR2 from the germline V gene are MNHEY and SVGAGI.

A few counts support this clone. The rearrangement links TRBV4-1 to TRBJ2-3; TRBD2 matches 11 bases. The germline V gene encodes CDR1 MGHRA and CDR2 YSYEKL. The J segment lost 0 bases and the V segment lost 4 bases, leaving 3 bases of the junction unmatched. This CDR3 is 16 amino acids long. The CDR3: CASSRGLAGSTDTQYF. CDR3 nucleotides: TGCGCCAGCAGCCGTGGACTAGCGGGTAGCACAGATACGCAGTATTTT.

The chain employs TRBV27 and TRBJ2-6, with D maybe TRBD1 (6 bases). This CDR3 contains 15 residues. The V and J ends lost 1 base and 2 bases respectively, with 6 bases between them. CDR1 is MNHEY and CDR2 is SMNVEV in the germline V gene (reference sequence). CDR3 bases: TGTGCCAGCAGTTTATACAGGGCTGGGGCCAACGTCCTGACTTTC. Its protein is CASSLYRAGANVLTF.

The chain couples TRBV28 to TRBJ2-1; no firm D call. In germline, CDR1 is MDHEN, CDR2 SYDVKM. The V gene lost 6 bases and the J gene lost 4 bases, with 10 bases spanning the gap. The CDR3 extends over 13 amino acids. CDR3 in amino acids: CASRARDYNEQFF. The CDR3 DNA follows: TGTGCCAGCAGGGCCCGCGATTACAATGAGCAGTTCTTC.

The chain recombines TRBV27 with TRBJ2-3; 8 positions agree with TRBD1. The CDR3 length is 17 residues. Germline assignment: CDR1 MNHEY and CDR2 SMNVEV (reference sequence). V trimming: 2 bases; J trimming: 2 bases; junction bases outside the gene matches: 9. This CDR3 reads CASSLIGGTGNTDTQYF. CDR3 in DNA: TGTGCCAGCAGTTTAATTGGGGGGACAGGAAACACAGATACGCAGTATTTT.

This chain uses TRBV7-2 with TRBJ1-2; D perhaps matches TRBD1 (6 bases). The germline V gene has CDR1 SGHTA and CDR2 FQGNSA. This CDR3 region has 15 residues. Trimming cost V 5 bases and J 8 bases, with 21 bases left between them. The CDR3 nucleotides read TGTGCCAGCAGCACAGACAGGTCAGAGGTGTGGGGCTACACCTTC. Translating gives CASSTDRSEVWGYTF.

This chain uses TRBV6-1 with TRBJ2-7; a weak D match, TRBD1 (5 bases). Germline lookup yields CDR1 MNHNS and CDR2 SASEGT. The CDR3 spans 12 residues. V shed 6 bases and J shed 3 bases, with 9 bases lying between them. CDR3 sequence: CASRDNLYEQYF. The CDR3, as DNA: TGTGCCAGCAGGGACAACCTCTACGAGCAGTACTTC.

The gene calls are TRBV5-3 and TRBJ1-1; 7 nucleotides match TRBD1. TRBV5-3 is an ORF for which the function is uncertain. The CDR3 runs 19 residues. With 5 bases clipped from V and 1 base from J, the junction kept 20 bases outside the gene matches. The CDR3 nucleotides read TGTGCCAGAAGTTCATACCCAGGGGGGCGGCCCTCATGGAACACTGAAGCTTTCTTT. The encoded protein is CARSSYPGGRPSWNTEAFF.